The 7 T cell receptor beta chains below come from one sample, sequenced in a study of long-term antiretroviral therapy in people with HIV. The run of the v3.0 immunoSEQ assay was at survey level. Generated by immunoSEQ multiplex PCR, the TCRdb table keeps only in-frame clones and is missing some. The sample shows 15,000 to 20,000 clones, roughly four fifths of them seen only once. The starting material was unsorted PBMCs, obtained 2.2 years after starting antiretroviral therapy. Receptor source: a man aged 50 to 59 with HIV.

The rearrangement links TRBV4-3 to TRBJ2-3, with 9 bases that match TRBD1. V dropped 2 bases and J dropped 4; count of bases not matched to a gene: 4. Germline V gene sequence: CDR1 LGHNA, CDR2 YSLEER. CDR3 length: 15 amino acids. CDR3: CASSQRQGGADTQYF. The DNA of the CDR3 is TGCGCCAGCAGCCAACGACAGGGGGGGGCAGATACGCAGTATTTT.

The V call is TRBV28, the J call TRBJ1-2, with D tentatively TRBD1 (5 bases). Germline CDR1 reads MDHEN; CDR2 reads SYDVKM. The CDR3 is made up of 14 amino acids. The ends were cut back, 3 bases at V and 0 bases at J, with 8 bases in the middle. In nucleotides, the CDR3 is TGTGCCAGCAGTTTGACAGTGTCTAACTATGGCTACACCTTC. It encodes CASSLTVSNYGYTF.

This clone was picked up a small number of times. The chain couples TRBV10-3 to TRBJ2-1, with 8 positions matching TRBD2. This CDR3 contains 14 residues. CDR1 and CDR2 from the germline V gene are ENHRY and SYGVKD. Trimming removed 6 bases from V and 8 bases from J; junction bases left unmatched: 9. As DNA, the CDR3 is TGTGCCATCAGGGCTAGCGGGCAGGGGTATGAGCAGTTCTTC. Residues: CAIRASGQGYEQFF.

CDR3 nucleotide sequence: TGTGCCAGCAGTCCTGATCGAGTAAGGGGTGAAAAACTGTTTTTT. It translates to CASSPDRVRGEKLFF. The genes are TRBV28 and TRBJ1-4; weak D call: TRBD1 (5 bases). The V gene lost 5 bases and the J gene lost 7 bases, with 17 bases spanning the gap. The germline gives CDR1 MDHEN, CDR2 SYDVKM. The CDR3 runs to 15 residues.

The J gene is TRBJ1-2, the V gene TRBV6-5, with a weak D call TRBD1 (5 bases). CDR1 and CDR2 (germline): MNHEY, SVGAGI. CDR3 size: 13 residues. Deletions cut 6 bases from V and 4 bases from J, with 12 bases between. The CDR3: CASSQPGLYGYTF. In DNA form, the CDR3 reads TGTGCCAGCAGCCAACCGGGACTCTATGGCTACACCTTC.

This clone appeared once. V and J are TRBV7-2 and TRBJ2-3; maybe TRBD2 (6 bases). The V end lost 4 bases, the J end lost 3 bases, and 8 bases lay between the germline ends. In germline, CDR1 is SGHTA, CDR2 FQGNSA. The CDR3 spans 13 residues. The CDR3 reads CASSSGVTDTQYF. For the CDR3, the DNA is TGTGCCAGCAGCTCGGGGGTTACAGATACGCAGTATTTT.

DNA of the CDR3: TGTGCCAGCAGTTTGGAGGGGAAGGGACAGGGCCAGCATTTT. Its translation: CASSLEGKGQGQHF. The chain uses TRBV28 and TRBJ1-5; 9 bases match TRBD1. CDR1 MDHEN and CDR2 SYDVKM come from the germline V gene. V dropped 3 bases and J dropped 12; count of bases not matched to a gene: 9. The CDR3 length is 14 residues.